Listed below are T cell receptor beta chains from one sample, sequenced in a study of read filtering for tumor transcriptome and immune sequencing. TCRdb re-analysed the reads in MiXCR, keeping a single row per CDR3 protein. The data show over 50,000 distinct CDR3 sequences, approximately 18% seen once. The sample taken for sequencing was a population of CD138-negative cells sorted from bone marrow. Receptor source: a donor at least 40 years old with multiple myeloma. The CDR3 runs from the conserved cysteine through the conserved F or W. Fields, in order: CDR3 length, D gene, clone size, V gene, J gene, CDR3 protein, CDR3 DNA. The D gene is left open where the match is weak. Where a row states a size, it is once, few, many or the class of an expanded clone; other rows omit it.

13,-,-,TRBV5-1,TRBJ1-1,CASSLALGTEAFF,TGCGCCAGCAGCTTGGCCTTGGGGACTGAAGCTTTCTTT
18,-,-,TRBV11-2,TRBJ1-2,CASRPIVGPPDMNYVYTF,TGTGCCAGCAGACCGATCGTGGGTCCCCCCGATATGAACTATGTCTACACCTTC
13,-,-,TRBV20-1,TRBJ1-1,CSARDLATTEAFF,TGCAGTGCTAGAGATTTAGCTACCACTGAAGCTTTCTTT
19,TRBD2,-,TRBV11-2,TRBJ2-5,CASSFSIFGTSGYQETQYF,TGTGCCAGCAGCTTTTCGATATTCGGGACTAGCGGGTACCAAGAGACCCAGTACTTC
13,-,-,TRBV11-2,TRBJ2-3,CASSLVSADTQYF,TGTGCCAGCAGCTTAGTTAGCGCAGATACGCAGTATTTT
15,-,few,TRBV2,TRBJ1-4,CASSEGIGANEKLFF,TGTGCCAGCAGTGAAGGGATAGGAGCTAATGAAAAACTGTTTTTT
14,-,-,TRBV19,TRBJ1-5,CASSKARDVQPQHF,TGTGCCAGTAGTAAGGCCAGGGATGTTCAGCCCCAGCATTTT
14,-,many,TRBV7-3,TRBJ2-5,CASSLRASQETQYF,TGTGCCAGCAGCTTAAGGGCGTCCCAAGAGACCCAGTACTTC
12,-,many,TRBV7-9,TRBJ2-1,CASSLGVNEQFF,TGTGCCAGCAGCTTGGGGGTCAATGAGCAGTTCTTC
15,TRBD1,many,TRBV6-1,TRBJ1-1,CASREDRGIVTEAFF,TGTGCCAGCAGAGAGGACAGGGGAATAGTCACTGAAGCTTTCTTT
16,TRBD2,-,TRBV5-1,TRBJ2-1,CANSGTSASSYNGQFF,TGCGCCAACAGCGGAACTAGCGCGAGCTCCTACAATGGGCAGTTCTTC
14,-,-,TRBV30,TRBJ1-2,CAWKGGLSGRGYTF,TGTGCCTGGAAGGGGGGTCTGTCGGGGCGCGGCTACACCTTC
15,TRBD2,-,TRBV3-1,TRBJ2-3,CASSGGAGAHGTQYF,TGTGCCAGCAGCGGAGGAGCGGGGGCCCACGGTACGCAGTATTTT
17,-,many,TRBV20-1,TRBJ2-6,CSARDVSGPSGADVLTF,TGCAGTGCTAGAGATGTGTCCGGGCCCTCTGGGGCCGACGTCCTGACTTTC
14,-,many,TRBV29-1,TRBJ2-1,CSVLISGSYNEQFF,TGCAGCGTCTTGATATCGGGCTCCTACAATGAGCAGTTCTTC
15,-,many,TRBV29-1,TRBJ2-5,CSVETGASRQETQYF,TGCAGCGTTGAAACGGGGGCCAGCCGCCAAGAGACCCAGTACTTC
18,TRBD2,few,TRBV7-2,TRBJ2-7,CASSSATSGRALFHEQYF,TGTGCCAGCAGCTCCGCGACTAGCGGGAGGGCCTTATTCCACGAGCAGTACTTC
14,-,-,TRBV20-1,TRBJ1-5,CSARDWSEGQPQHF,TGCAGTGCTAGAGATTGGAGCGAAGGGCAGCCCCAGCATTTT
15,-,many,TRBV9,TRBJ2-4,CASSAFGVNGEIQYF,TGTGCCAGCAGCGCATTCGGTGTCAATGGGGAGATTCAGTACTTC